The clone carrying this T cell receptor (beta chain) was seen a single time. This entry comes from a study of blood T cell repertoires in COVID-19. The overall study: The analysed material was cDNA or gDNA that came from T cells, B-cell-depleted T cells, or PBMCs.

Authors' data handling: The authors estimated nucleated cell counts from reference gene primer amplification. Sequencing used immunoSEQ multiplex PCR; TCRdb keeps in-frame clones, though not all of them. V, J and clone size are taken as reported in that table, and D and trimming were inferred from the DNA itself. The table lists fewer than 200,000 clones, around 83% of them singletons. Trimming cost V 6 bases and J 2 bases; bases outside gene matches: 8. The germline gives CDR1 SGHAT, CDR2 FQNNGV. This CDR3 region has 15 residues. Participant age was roughly 18 to 100 years, and participants resided in 24 US areas.

V and J are TRBV11-2 and TRBJ2-3; 7 positions agree with TRBD2. The specimen sequenced was PBMCs or T cells enriched from blood (not recorded which). The TCR comes from a man in his forties or fifties who had recovered from COVID-19. The CDR3 nucleotides are TGTGCCAGCAGAGGCGTGGCGGGGGTCACAGATACGCAGTATTTT. It specifies CASRGVAGVTDTQYF.